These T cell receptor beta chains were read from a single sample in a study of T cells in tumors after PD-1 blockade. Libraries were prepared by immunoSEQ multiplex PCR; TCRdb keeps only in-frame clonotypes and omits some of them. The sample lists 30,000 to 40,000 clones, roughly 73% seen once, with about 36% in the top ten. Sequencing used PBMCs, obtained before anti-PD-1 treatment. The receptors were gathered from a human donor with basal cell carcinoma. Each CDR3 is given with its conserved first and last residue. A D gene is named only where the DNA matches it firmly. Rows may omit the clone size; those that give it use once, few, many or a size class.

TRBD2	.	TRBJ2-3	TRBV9	CASSPGTSGPAGDTQYF	TGTGCCAGCAGCCCGGGGACTAGCGGGCCGGCAGGGGATACGCAGTATTTT
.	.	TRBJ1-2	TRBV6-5	CASREEGRRSGYTF	TGTGCCAGCAGGGAGGAGGGGCGAAGGTCTGGCTACACCTTC
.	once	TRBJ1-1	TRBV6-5	CASSQVGFTEAFF	TGTGCCAGCAGTCAGGTGGGATTCACTGAAGCTTTCTTT
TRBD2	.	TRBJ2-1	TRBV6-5	CASSSQLAGGHNEQFF	TGTGCCAGCAGTTCCCAACTAGCGGGGGGGCACAATGAGCAGTTCTTC
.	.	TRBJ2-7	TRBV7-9	CASSFTGEGRPHEQYF	TGTGCCAGCAGCTTTACAGGAGAGGGCCGGCCCCACGAGCAGTACTTC
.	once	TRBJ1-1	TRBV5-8	CASSPGTIEAFF	TGTGCCAGCAGCCCGGGAACGATCGAAGCTTTCTTT
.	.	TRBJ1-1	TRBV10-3	CAVSQNLNTEAFF	TGTGCCGTATCACAAAACTTGAACACTGAAGCTTTCTTT
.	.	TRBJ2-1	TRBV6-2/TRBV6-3	CASSYQDGDTNEQFF	TGTGCCAGCAGTTACCAGGACGGCGATACGAATGAGCAGTTCTTC
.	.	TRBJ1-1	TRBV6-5	CASRRELNTEAFF	TGTGCCAGCAGAAGAGAGTTAAACACTGAAGCTTTCTTT
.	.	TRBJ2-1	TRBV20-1	CSASVLLGHEQFF	TGCAGTGCTAGTGTACTACTGGGCCATGAGCAGTTCTTC
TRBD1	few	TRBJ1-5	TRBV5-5	CASSRRTGSDSNQPQHF	TGTGCCAGCAGCCGCCGGACAGGGTCGGATAGCAATCAGCCCCAGCATTTT
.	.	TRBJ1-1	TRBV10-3	CAISERNSNTEAFF	TGTGCCATCAGTGAAAGAAACAGCAACACTGAAGCTTTCTTT
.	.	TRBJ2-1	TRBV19	CASSISTPQLLGPQSSYNEQFF	TGTGCCAGTAGTATTTCAACCCCGCAACTTTTGGGTCCTCAGAGCTCCTACAATGAGCAGTTCTTC
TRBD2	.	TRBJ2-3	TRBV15	CATSTTVYGSGTNADTQYF	TGTGCCACCAGCACTACAGTGTATGGTAGCGGGACAAACGCGGATACGCAGTATTTT
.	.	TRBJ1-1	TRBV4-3	CASSQTTGYPEAFF	TGCGCCAGCAGCCAGACCACAGGGTACCCTGAAGCTTTCTTT
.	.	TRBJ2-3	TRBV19	CASSPPATDTQYF	TGTGCCAGTAGTCCCCCTGCGACGGATACGCAGTATTTT
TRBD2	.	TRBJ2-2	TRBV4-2	CASSLSGGKAGELFF	TGTGCCAGCAGCCTAAGCGGGGGGAAGGCCGGGGAGCTGTTTTTT
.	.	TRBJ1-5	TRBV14	CASSRGGESQPQHF	TGTGCCAGCAGCCGGGGGGGGGAAAGTCAGCCCCAGCATTTT
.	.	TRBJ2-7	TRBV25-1	CASGSWTGGSYEQYF	TGTGCCAGCGGATCCTGGACAGGAGGGTCCTACGAGCAGTACTTC
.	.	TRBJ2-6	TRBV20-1	CSAAGANVLTF	TGCAGTGCTGCTGGGGCCAACGTCCTGACTTTC
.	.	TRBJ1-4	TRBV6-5	CASSYRGGEKLFF	TGTGCCAGCAGTTACCGCGGAGGTGAAAAACTGTTTTTT
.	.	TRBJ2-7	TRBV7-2	CASSLTAPSYEQYF	TGTGCCAGCAGCTTGACTGCCCCCTCCTACGAGCAGTACTTC
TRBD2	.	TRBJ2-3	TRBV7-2	CASSLVAGRGDTQYF	TGTGCCAGCAGCTTAGTAGCGGGGAGGGGAGATACGCAGTATTTT
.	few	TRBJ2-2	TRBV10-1	CASSDRLTGELFF	TGCGCCAGCAGTGATAGGCTCACCGGGGAGCTGTTTTTT
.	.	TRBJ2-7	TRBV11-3	CASSFSTTAYEQYF	TGTGCCAGCAGCTTTTCAACAACGGCCTACGAGCAGTACTTC
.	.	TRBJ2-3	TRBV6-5	CASSYQPGRSTDTQYF	TGTGCCAGCAGTTACCAGCCCGGAAGAAGCACAGATACGCAGTATTTT
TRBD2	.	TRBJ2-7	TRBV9	CASSAGLAGSEQYF	TGTGCCAGCAGCGCGGGACTAGCGGGGAGCGAGCAGTACTTC
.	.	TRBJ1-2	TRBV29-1	CSVGQSNNYGYTF	TGCAGCGTTGGACAGAGTAATAACTATGGCTACACCTTC
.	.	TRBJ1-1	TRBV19	CASSIDRGGAERAFF	TGTGCCAGTAGTATAGATCGGGGGGGTGCCGAGAGGGCTTTCTTT
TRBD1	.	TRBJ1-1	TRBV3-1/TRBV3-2	CASSQERQGRRDTEAFF	TGTGCCAGCAGCCAAGAGAGACAGGGGCGCCGGGACACTGAAGCTTTCTTT
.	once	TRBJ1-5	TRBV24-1	CATSDTLGNQPQHF	TGTGCCACCAGTGATACACTCGGCAATCAGCCCCAGCATTTT
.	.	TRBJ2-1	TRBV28	CASSSRRGTPSYNEQFF	TGTGCCAGCAGTTCACGTCGTGGGACACCTTCCTACAATGAGCAGTTCTTC
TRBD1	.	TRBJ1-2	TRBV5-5	CASSFTPGGDYGYTF	TGTGCCAGCAGCTTCACCCCAGGGGGCGACTATGGCTACACCTTC
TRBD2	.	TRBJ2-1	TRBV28	CASSSHPGLAGGSLLLEQFF	TGTGCCAGCAGTTCACACCCGGGACTAGCGGGAGGGTCCCTCCTCTTGGAGCAGTTCTTC
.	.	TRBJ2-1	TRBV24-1	CAIGDPNQNEQFF	TGTGCCATCGGGGACCCTAACCAGAATGAGCAGTTCTTC
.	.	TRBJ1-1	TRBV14	CASSQGVGFYPEAFF	TGTGCCAGCAGCCAAGGGGTGGGTTTTTATCCTGAAGCTTTCTTT
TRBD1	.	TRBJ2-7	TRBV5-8	CASSSLGQGFSEQYF	TGTGCCAGCAGCTCGCTTGGACAGGGCTTTTCCGAGCAGTACTTC
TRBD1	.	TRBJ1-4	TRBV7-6	CASILRDSLPLSATTNEKLFF	TGTGCCAGCATCCTAAGGGACAGTCTCCCCCTCTCTGCTACTACTAATGAAAAACTGTTTTTT
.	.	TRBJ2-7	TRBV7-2	CASSLRGQGLGEQYF	TGTGCCAGCAGCTTACGGGGACAAGGGCTGGGCGAGCAGTACTTC
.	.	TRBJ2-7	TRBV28	CASRRWDHSYEQYF	TGTGCCAGCAGACGTTGGGACCACTCCTACGAGCAGTACTTC
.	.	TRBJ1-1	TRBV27	CASSLLRGGTEAFF	TGTGCCAGCAGTTTGCTCCGGGGTGGCACTGAAGCTTTCTTT
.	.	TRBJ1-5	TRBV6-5	CASSYREGNNQPQHF	TGTGCCAGCAGTTACCGCGAGGGCAACAATCAGCCCCAGCATTTT
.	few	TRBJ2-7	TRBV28	CASSSQNEQYF	TGTGCCAGCAGTTCCCAGAACGAGCAGTACTTC
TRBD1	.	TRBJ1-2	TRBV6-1	CASSERDRVYGYTF	TGTGCCAGCAGTGAAAGGGACAGGGTTTATGGCTACACCTTC
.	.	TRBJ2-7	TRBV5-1	CASNPGGRGYEQYF	TGCGCCAGCAACCCTGGCGGTCGTGGGTACGAGCAGTACTTC
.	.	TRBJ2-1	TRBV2	CASSERQVTEQFF	TGTGCCAGCAGTGAACGGCAAGTCACTGAGCAGTTCTTC
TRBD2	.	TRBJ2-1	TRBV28	CASSSGASGRNNEQFF	TGTGCCAGCAGTTCGGGGGCTAGCGGGAGAAATAATGAGCAGTTCTTC
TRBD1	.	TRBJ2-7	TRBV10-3	CAISEGTGSYEQYF	TGTGCCATCAGTGAAGGGACAGGCTCCTACGAGCAGTACTTC